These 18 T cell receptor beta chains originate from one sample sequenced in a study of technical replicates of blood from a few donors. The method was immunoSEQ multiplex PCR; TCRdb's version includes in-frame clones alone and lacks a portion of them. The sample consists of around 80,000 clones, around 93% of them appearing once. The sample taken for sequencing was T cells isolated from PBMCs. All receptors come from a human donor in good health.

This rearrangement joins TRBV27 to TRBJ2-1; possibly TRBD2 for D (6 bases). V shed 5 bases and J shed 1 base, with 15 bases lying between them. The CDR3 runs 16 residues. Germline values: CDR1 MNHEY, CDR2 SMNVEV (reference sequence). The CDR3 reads CASSPRLALSYNEQFF. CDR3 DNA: TGTGCCAGCAGTCCTCGGCTAGCGCTTTCCTACAATGAGCAGTTCTTC.

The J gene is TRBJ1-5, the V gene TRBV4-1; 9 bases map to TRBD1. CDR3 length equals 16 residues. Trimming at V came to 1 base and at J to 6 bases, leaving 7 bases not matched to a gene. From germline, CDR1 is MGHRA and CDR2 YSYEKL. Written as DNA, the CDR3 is TGCGCCAGCAGCCAAGTTTCACAGGGGGCTCGTCAGCCCCAGCATTTT. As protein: CASSQVSQGARQPQHF.

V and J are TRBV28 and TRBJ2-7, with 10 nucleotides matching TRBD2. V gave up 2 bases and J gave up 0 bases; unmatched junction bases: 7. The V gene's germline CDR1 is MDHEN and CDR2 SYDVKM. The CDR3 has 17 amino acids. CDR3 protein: CASSLNSPSGSSYEQYF. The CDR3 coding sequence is TGTGCCAGCAGTTTAAATAGTCCTAGCGGGAGCTCCTACGAGCAGTACTTC.

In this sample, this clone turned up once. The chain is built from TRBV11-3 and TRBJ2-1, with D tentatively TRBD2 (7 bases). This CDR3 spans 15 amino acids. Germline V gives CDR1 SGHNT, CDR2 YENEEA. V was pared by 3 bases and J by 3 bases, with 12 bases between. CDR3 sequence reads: CASSFGGRVYNEQFF. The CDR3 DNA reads TGTGCCAGCAGCTTCGGGGGGCGGGTCTACAATGAGCAGTTCTTC.

The CDR3 loop is CSVEGLARKETQYF. DNA of the CDR3: TGCAGCGTTGAGGGGCTAGCGCGGAAGGAGACCCAGTACTTC. This chain links TRBV29-1 with TRBJ2-5; tentatively, D is TRBD2 (6 bases). This CDR3 is built from 14 residues. CDR1 is SQVTM, CDR2 ANQGSEA, per germline. V shed 3 bases and J shed 5 bases, with 16 bases lying between them.

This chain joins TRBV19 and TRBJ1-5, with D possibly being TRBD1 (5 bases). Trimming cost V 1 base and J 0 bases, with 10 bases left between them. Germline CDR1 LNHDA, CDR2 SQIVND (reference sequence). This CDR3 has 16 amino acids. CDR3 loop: CASSIAAGYSNQPQHF. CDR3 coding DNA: TGTGCCAGTAGTATAGCGGCAGGGTATAGCAATCAGCCCCAGCATTTT.

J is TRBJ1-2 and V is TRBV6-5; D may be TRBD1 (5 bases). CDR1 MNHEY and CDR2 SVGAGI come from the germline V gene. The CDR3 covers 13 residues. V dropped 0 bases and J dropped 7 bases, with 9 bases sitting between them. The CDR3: CASSYSGGGGYTF. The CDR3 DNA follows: TGTGCCAGCAGTTACTCTGGGGGAGGTGGCTACACCTTC.

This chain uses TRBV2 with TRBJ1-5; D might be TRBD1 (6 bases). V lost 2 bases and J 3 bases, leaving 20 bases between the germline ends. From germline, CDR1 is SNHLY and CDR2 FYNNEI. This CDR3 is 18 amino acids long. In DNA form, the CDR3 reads TGTGCCAGCAGTGAACGCGGGCATGGACAGAGGGCCAATCAGCCCCAGCATTTT. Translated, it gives CASSERGHGQRANQPQHF.

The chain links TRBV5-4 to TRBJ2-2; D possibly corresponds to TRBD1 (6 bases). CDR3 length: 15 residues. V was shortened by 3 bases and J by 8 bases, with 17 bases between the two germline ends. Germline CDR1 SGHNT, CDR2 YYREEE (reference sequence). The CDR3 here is CASSSELMGTGELFF. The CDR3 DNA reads TGTGCCAGCAGCTCTGAGCTAATGGGGACAGGGGAGCTGTTTTTT. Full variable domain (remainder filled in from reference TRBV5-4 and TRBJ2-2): ETGVTQSPTHLIKTRGQQVTLRCSSQSGHNTVSWYQQALGQGPQFIFQYYREEENGRGNFPPRFSGLQFPNYSSELNVNALELDDSALYLCASSSELMGTGELFFGEGSRLTVL.

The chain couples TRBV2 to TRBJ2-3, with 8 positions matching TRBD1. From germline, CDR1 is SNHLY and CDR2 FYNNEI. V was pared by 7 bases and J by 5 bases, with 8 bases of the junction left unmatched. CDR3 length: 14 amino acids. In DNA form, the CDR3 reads TGTGCCAGCAACAGGGGGTGGGAGTTAGATACGCAGTATTTT. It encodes CASNRGWELDTQYF.

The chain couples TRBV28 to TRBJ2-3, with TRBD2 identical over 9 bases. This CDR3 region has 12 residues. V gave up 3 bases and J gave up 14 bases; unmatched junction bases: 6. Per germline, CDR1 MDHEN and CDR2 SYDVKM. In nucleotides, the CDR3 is TGTGCCAGCAGTTTTCAAGTAGCGGGAGTGTATTTT. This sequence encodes CASSFQVAGVYF.

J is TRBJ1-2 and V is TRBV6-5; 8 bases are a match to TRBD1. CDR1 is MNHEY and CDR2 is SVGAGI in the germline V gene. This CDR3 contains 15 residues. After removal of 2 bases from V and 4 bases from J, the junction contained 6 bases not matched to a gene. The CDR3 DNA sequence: TGTGCCAGCAGTTACCGGGACAGGAGAACCTATGGCTACACCTTC. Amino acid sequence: CASSYRDRRTYGYTF.

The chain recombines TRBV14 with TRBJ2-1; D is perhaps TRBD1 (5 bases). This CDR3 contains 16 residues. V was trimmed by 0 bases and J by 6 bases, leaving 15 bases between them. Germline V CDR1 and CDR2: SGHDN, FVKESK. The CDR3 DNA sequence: TGTGCCAGCAGCCAAGAGGGCAGGGTGGTTTTCAATGAGCAGTTCTTC. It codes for CASSQEGRVVFNEQFF.

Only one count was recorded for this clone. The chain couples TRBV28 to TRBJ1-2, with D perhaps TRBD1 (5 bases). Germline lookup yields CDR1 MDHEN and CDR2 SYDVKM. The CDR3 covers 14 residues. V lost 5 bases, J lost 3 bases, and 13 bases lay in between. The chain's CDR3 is CASSPYDSDYGYTF. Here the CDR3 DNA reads TGTGCCAGCAGTCCCTACGACAGTGACTATGGCTACACCTTC.

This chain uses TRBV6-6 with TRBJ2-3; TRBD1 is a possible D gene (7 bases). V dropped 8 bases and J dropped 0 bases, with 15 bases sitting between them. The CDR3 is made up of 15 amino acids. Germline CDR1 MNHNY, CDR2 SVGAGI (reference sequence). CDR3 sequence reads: CASGPTGTSTDTQYF. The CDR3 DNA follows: TGTGCCAGCGGACCGACAGGGACTAGCACAGATACGCAGTATTTT.

In DNA form, the CDR3 reads TGTGCCAGCAGAGCCGGGACTGGAAGCTCCTACAATGAGCAGTTCTTC. Encoded protein: CASRAGTGSSYNEQFF. The chain joins TRBV7-9 to TRBJ2-1; a weak D match, TRBD2 (6 bases). CDR1 SEHNR and CDR2 FQNEAQ come from the germline V gene (reference sequence). This CDR3 contains 16 residues. V was cut by 6 bases and J by 0 bases, with 15 bases left in between.

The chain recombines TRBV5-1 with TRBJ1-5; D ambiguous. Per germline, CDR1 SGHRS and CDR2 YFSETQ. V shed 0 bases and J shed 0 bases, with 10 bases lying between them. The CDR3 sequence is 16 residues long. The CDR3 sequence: CASSLGDRYSNQPQHF. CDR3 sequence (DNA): TGCGCCAGCAGCTTGGGAGATCGTTATAGCAATCAGCCCCAGCATTTT.

CDR3 sequence reads: CASSSNYEQYF. CDR3 in DNA: TGCGCCAGCAGCTCAAACTACGAGCAGTACTTC. The gene calls are TRBV5-1 and TRBJ2-7; the D is unclear. Germline assignment: CDR1 SGHRS and CDR2 YFSETQ. V lost 3 bases to trimming and J lost 3 bases, with 4 bases between them. The CDR3 consists of 11 residues.